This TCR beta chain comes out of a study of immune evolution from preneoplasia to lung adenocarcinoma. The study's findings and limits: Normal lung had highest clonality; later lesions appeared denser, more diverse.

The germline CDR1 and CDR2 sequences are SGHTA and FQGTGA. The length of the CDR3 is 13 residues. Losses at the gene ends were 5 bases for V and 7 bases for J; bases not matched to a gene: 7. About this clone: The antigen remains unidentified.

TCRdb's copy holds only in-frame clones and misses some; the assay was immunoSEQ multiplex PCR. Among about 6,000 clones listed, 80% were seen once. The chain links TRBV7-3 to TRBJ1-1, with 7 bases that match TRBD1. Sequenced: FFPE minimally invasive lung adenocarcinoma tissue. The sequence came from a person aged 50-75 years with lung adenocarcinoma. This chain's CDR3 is CASSQDPGGEAFF. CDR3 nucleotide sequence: TGTGCCAGCAGCCAGGACCCAGGGGGTGAAGCTTTCTTT.